This T cell receptor (beta chain) appears in the sequencing data of a study of vaccination and CD4 T cells after COVID-19. The Oncomine TCR Beta short-read assay was applied to DNA of cultured CD4+ T cells. TCRdb re-called the PCR reads with MiXCR, one entry per CDR3 protein. This sample carries approximately 13,000 distinct CDR3 sequences, 25% to 35% of them seen once, and the ten largest clones take over 15%. Documented treatment: approximately 9-day PBMC culture with coronavirus spike peptide pools or control peptides (ViraFEST assay). Recorded positive PCR dates fall between March and December 2020, preceding US Alpha, Beta and Delta variants. Notes on this clonotype: Antigen: not known.

The CDR3 covers 11 residues. V lost 5 bases to trimming and J lost 10 bases, with 9 bases between them. Germline V gives CDR1 MNHEY, CDR2 SVGEGT. The chain couples TRBV6-2 or TRBV6-3 to TRBJ2-1; no firm D call. The TCR originated in a human donor with COVID-19. Specimen: cultured CD4+ T cells from blood. The DNA for the CDR3 is TGTGCCAGCAGTGATTTGGACGAGCAGTTCTTC. Amino acids: CASSDLDEQFF.